This T cell receptor (beta chain) was found in a study of cytomegalovirus exposure and HLA in healthy donors. Study results and caveats: In vitro, three CMV-associated chains proved specific for CMV antigens. Most TCR sequences were uncommon, yet certain public TCRs appeared in many donors.

The CDR3 runs to 15 residues. In germline, CDR1 is MNHNS, CDR2 SASEGT. Trimming stripped 2 bases from V and 7 bases from J, with 15 bases between. Notes on this clone: What it binds is not known.

This table comes from immunoSEQ multiplex PCR, and its TCRdb copy is limited to in-frame clones, with some not included. The table lists under 130,000 clones, approximately 86% of them singletons, with roughly 4.2% in the top ten. This TCR was sampled from a young woman in good health and CMV-seropositive. V usage is TRBV6-1 and J usage is TRBJ1-5, with D tentatively TRBD1 (5 bases). Material: PBMCs. The CDR3 DNA reads as TGTGCCAGCAGTGAAAGATGGGGGGTCTGGCAGCCCCAGCATTTT. Amino acid sequence: CASSERWGVWQPQHF.